The 25 T cell receptor beta chains presented below share a single source sample, sequenced in a study of CD8+ T cells in alopecia areata (dated by TCRdb to 2017 to 2018). Library preparation used the immunoSEQ multiplex PCR assay. For TCR sequencing, RNA was extracted from every sample and reverse transcribed into cDNA to serve as template. In TCRdb, the immuneACCESS table is reduced to in-frame sequences with V and J assigned. These tables do not hold every clone; where another copy was compared, an unresolved V gene accounts for under half, and the others remain unexplained. The sample table shows about 120,000 clones, and around 45% are seen once. Of the sample, approximately 10% is held by the ten largest clones. The sequenced sample consisted of NKG2D-low CD8+ T cells sorted from blood. Read against the paper, the sample's cell subset or site label means: sorted CD8+ NKG2D-low blood T cells. Receptor source: a human donor with alopecia areata.

J is TRBJ2-7 and V is TRBV27, with 10 bases aligning to TRBD1. The ends lost 2 bases at V and 2 bases at J; junction bases unmatched: 3. CDR3 length equals 15 residues. Germline assignment: CDR1 MNHEY and CDR2 SMNVEV (reference sequence). CDR3 DNA sequence: TGTGCCAGCAGTTTAGGGACAGGGGTCCCCTACGAGCAGTACTTC. Its protein product is CASSLGTGVPYEQYF.

The chain links TRBV30 to TRBJ1-1, with 8 bases matching TRBD1. The CDR3 sequence is 13 residues long. Trimming removed 5 bases from V and 3 bases from J; junction bases left unmatched: 5. The germline CDR1 and CDR2 sequences are GTSNPN and SVGIG (reference sequence). The CDR3 region has the DNA TGTGCCTGGCAAAAACAGGGGGACACTGAAGCTTTCTTT. Translated, it gives CAWQKQGDTEAFF.

This clone was seen a few times. The chain uses TRBV29-1 and TRBJ2-7, with 7 bases identical to TRBD1. Germline V CDR1 and CDR2: SQVTM, ANQGSEA. This CDR3 has 15 residues. The V and J ends lost 0 bases and 3 bases, in that order; junction bases with no gene match: 8. The DNA for the CDR3 is TGCAGCGTTGAAGACGGACAGGCTCGCCGCTACGAGCAGTACTTC. Amino acids: CSVEDGQARRYEQYF.

The J gene is TRBJ2-3, the V gene TRBV29-1, with TRBD2 as a possible D gene (5 bases). The CDR3 runs 11 residues. Germline assignment: CDR1 SQVTM and CDR2 ANQGSEA. V was shortened by 4 bases and J by 8 bases, with 10 bases between the two germline ends. CDR3 DNA: TGCAGCGTTGCGGACTGGGGTACGCAGTATTTT. This gives the protein CSVADWGTQYF.

V and J are TRBV30 and TRBJ1-2; D call uncertain. Germline assignment: CDR1 GTSNPN and CDR2 SVGIG (reference sequence). Trimming pared 0 bases from V and 4 bases from J, leaving 9 bases between. The CDR3 is 13 residues long. CDR3 sequence (DNA): TGTGCCTGGAGTGTATCCGGGAGCTATGGCTACACCTTC. Amino acid sequence: CAWSVSGSYGYTF. Combining the CDR3 with reference TRBV30 and TRBJ1-2 gives the whole variable domain SQTIHQWPATLVQPVGSPLSLECTVEGTSNPNLYWYRQAAGRGLQLLFYSVGIGQISSEVPQNLSASRPQDRQFILSSKKLLLSDSGFYLCAWSVSGSYGYTFGSGTRLTVV.

This clone was counted only a few times. This chain uses TRBV29-1 with TRBJ2-5, with TRBD2 matching 12 bases. CDR3 length equals 16 residues. J lost 5 bases, V lost 4 bases, and 11 bases had no gene match. CDR1 SQVTM and CDR2 ANQGSEA come from the germline V gene. CDR3 residues: CSVGRASGREMETQYF. For the CDR3, the DNA is TGCAGCGTTGGGAGAGCTAGCGGGAGGGAGATGGAGACCCAGTACTTC.

A few counts support this clone. The rearrangement joins TRBV6-4 to TRBJ2-1; no firm D call. Germline CDR1 is MRHNA and CDR2 is SNTAGT. V gave up 6 bases and J gave up 10 bases, with 1 base separating them. The CDR3 covers 8 residues. The CDR3 loop is CASSEQFF. CDR3 sequence (DNA): TGTGCCAGCAGCGAGCAGTTCTTC.

This chain connects TRBV30 to TRBJ2-7, with 11 bases fitting TRBD1. CDR1 GTSNPN and CDR2 SVGIG come from the germline V gene (reference sequence). The CDR3 extends over 14 amino acids. V shed 3 bases and J 6 bases; nucleotides not matched to a gene: 7. The CDR3 DNA reads TGTGCCTGGAGCCTAGGACAGGGGGCAGGCGAGCAGTACTTC. Translated, it gives CAWSLGQGAGEQYF.

The chain employs TRBV4-2 and TRBJ2-5; 7 bases align to TRBD2. V trimming: 5 bases; J trimming: 1 base; junction bases outside the gene matches: 4. CDR1 is LGHNA and CDR2 is YNFKEQ in the germline V gene. This CDR3 region has 14 residues. CDR3 sequence: CASSFTGGQETQYF. CDR3 sequence (DNA): TGTGCCAGCAGCTTTACGGGGGGCCAAGAGACCCAGTACTTC.

This clone was seen more than once but under ten times. The genes are TRBV28 and TRBJ2-7, with D uncertain. Germline V gives CDR1 MDHEN, CDR2 SYDVKM. The CDR3 is 15 residues long. The germline V and J ends were trimmed by 5 bases and 2 bases, with 16 bases remaining between them. CDR3 nucleotides: TGTGCCAGCAGTCCGGGCCAGCAACGGGCCTACGAGCAGTACTTC. It yields the protein CASSPGQQRAYEQYF.

This clone has only a few counts. The same CDR3 is also encoded by other DNA sequences in this sample. This chain uses TRBV7-9 with TRBJ2-1; weak D call: TRBD2 (5 bases). V lost 5 bases, J lost 6 bases, and 8 bases lay in between. Germline CDR1 and CDR2: SEHNR and FQNEAQ (reference sequence). CDR3 size: 12 residues. DNA of the CDR3: TGTGCCAGCAGCAGGACTGGCAATGAGCAGTTCTTC. It codes for CASSRTGNEQFF. Combining the CDR3 with reference TRBV7-9 and TRBJ2-1 gives the whole variable domain DTGVSQNPRHKITKRGQNVTFRCDPISEHNRLYWYRQTLGQGPEFLTYFQNEAQLEKSRLLSDRFSAERPKGSFSTLEIQRTEQGDSAMYLCASSRTGNEQFFGPGTRLTVL.

This clone was counted only a few times. This chain connects TRBV28 to TRBJ2-2; maybe TRBD2 (6 bases). Germline lookup yields CDR1 MDHEN and CDR2 SYDVKM. The CDR3 spans 13 residues. V was shortened by 4 bases and J by 5 bases, with 8 bases between the two germline ends. This chain's CDR3 is CASSSAGTGELFF. For the CDR3, the DNA is TGTGCCAGCAGTTCCGCGGGGACCGGGGAGCTGTTTTTT.

This clone was counted between two and nine times. The J gene is TRBJ2-4, the V gene TRBV7-9, with 9 bases that match TRBD1. CDR1 is SEHNR and CDR2 is FQNEAQ in the germline V gene (reference sequence). The V and J ends lost 4 bases and 9 bases, in that order; junction bases with no gene match: 13. The CDR3 is 16 residues long. The CDR3 here is CASSSRQGGSDGIQYF. The CDR3, as DNA: TGTGCCAGCAGCTCGAGACAGGGGGGCTCGGATGGCATTCAGTACTTC.

This clone was recorded a few times. This rearrangement joins TRBV7-9 to TRBJ2-5; D perhaps matches TRBD2 (5 bases). In germline, CDR1 is SEHNR, CDR2 FQNEAQ (reference sequence). The CDR3 runs to 11 residues. Trimming left V 8 bases short and J 4 bases short, with 8 bases between. The CDR3 bases are TGTGCCAGCTACCGGGGAGAGACCCAGTACTTC. It codes for CASYRGETQYF.

This chain links TRBV9 with TRBJ2-3, with 9 bases aligning to TRBD2. V was clipped by 0 bases and J by 4 bases; unmatched bases: 0. From germline, CDR1 is SGDLS and CDR2 YYNGEE. The CDR3 extends over 14 amino acids. CDR3 sequence reads: CASSVGLAADTQYF. CDR3 coding DNA: TGTGCCAGCAGCGTAGGACTAGCGGCAGATACGCAGTATTTT.

The chain carries TRBV29-1 and TRBJ2-1, with 7 bases identical to TRBD2. Germline values: CDR1 SQVTM, CDR2 ANQGSEA. This CDR3 comprises 14 residues. The V and J ends lost 5 bases and 4 bases, in that order; junction bases with no gene match: 8. CDR3 amino acids: CSVLLAESYNEQFF. DNA of the CDR3: TGCAGCGTTCTTCTAGCGGAGTCTTACAATGAGCAGTTCTTC.

The CDR3 sequence: CASRLRGQSPLHF. CDR3 in DNA: TGTGCCAGCAGGCTAAGGGGGCAGTCACCCCTCCACTTT. The chain uses TRBV27 and TRBJ1-6; 7 bases align to TRBD1. Germline loops: CDR1 MNHEY, CDR2 SMNVEV (reference sequence). After removal of 6 bases from V and 10 bases from J, the junction contained 6 bases not matched to a gene. This CDR3 is built from 13 residues.

This clone was seen only once. CDR3 loop: CAWTQGSGANVLTF. CDR3 DNA: TGTGCCTGGACCCAGGGCTCTGGGGCCAACGTCCTGACTTTC. The J gene is TRBJ2-6, the V gene TRBV30; maybe TRBD1 (5 bases). The CDR3 spans 14 residues. Germline assignment: CDR1 GTSNPN and CDR2 SVGIG (reference sequence). V dropped 4 bases and J dropped 0 bases, with 7 bases sitting between them.

This clone has just a few counts. This rearrangement joins TRBV9 to TRBJ2-2; D uncertain. The CDR3 consists of 13 residues. Trimming left V 4 bases short and J 4 bases short, with 8 bases between. Germline V gene sequence: CDR1 SGDLS, CDR2 YYNGEE. For the CDR3, the DNA is TGTGCCAGCAGCTCCCGTAGCACCGGGGAGCTGTTTTTT. It codes for CASSSRSTGELFF.

A single count supports this clone. The junction departs from germline at one end; a sequencing error may be responsible. V usage is TRBV7-3 and J usage is TRBJ2-5, with TRBD1 identical over 8 bases. Germline V gene sequence: CDR1 SGHTA, CDR2 FQGTGA. The CDR3 has 15 residues. CDR3 in amino acids: CAGSSGGGDRETQYF. In nucleotides, the CDR3 is TGTGCCGGCAGCTCAGGGGGCGGGGACAGAGAGACCCAGTACTTC.

This clone was observed once. This rearrangement joins TRBV27 to TRBJ2-7; 12 nucleotides line up with TRBD1. Germline values: CDR1 MNHEY, CDR2 SMNVEV (reference sequence). The length of the CDR3 is 15 residues. Trimming at V came to 3 bases and at J to 1 base, leaving 1 base not matched to a gene. CDR3 DNA sequence: TGTGCCAGCAGTTTGGGACAGGGGGCTTCCTACGAGCAGTACTTC. It is translated as CASSLGQGASYEQYF.

The chain has TRBV28 and TRBJ2-1, with 8 bases lining up with TRBD1. The trim removed 6 bases at V and 0 bases at J, leaving 19 bases unmatched. The germline V gene encodes CDR1 MDHEN and CDR2 SYDVKM. CDR3 length: 20 amino acids. The CDR3 here is CASSGVDRVEWTDSYNEQFF. In nucleotides, the CDR3 is TGTGCCAGCAGCGGCGTGGACAGGGTAGAATGGACCGACTCCTACAATGAGCAGTTCTTC. The full variable domain, its missing parts supplied by reference TRBV28 and TRBJ2-1, is DVKVTQSSRYLVKRTGEKVFLECVQDMDHENMFWYRQDPGLGLRLIYFSYDVKMKEKGDIPEGYSVSREKKERFSLILESASTNQTSMYLCASSGVDRVEWTDSYNEQFFGPGTRLTVL.

As DNA, the CDR3 is TGTGCCAGCAGGCCGGGACAGGGTGTTGGCTACACCTTC. Encoded protein: CASRPGQGVGYTF. This rearrangement joins TRBV28 to TRBJ1-2; 9 bases agree with TRBD1. V gave up 6 bases and J gave up 7 bases; unmatched junction bases: 6. CDR3 length equals 13 residues. Germline V gives CDR1 MDHEN, CDR2 SYDVKM.

This clone was seen a few times. The J gene is TRBJ2-3, the V gene TRBV28, with D tentatively TRBD1 or TRBD2 (5 bases each). The V and J ends lost 7 bases and 2 bases respectively, with 19 bases between them. Per the germline V gene, CDR1 is MDHEN and CDR2 is SYDVKM. The CDR3 has 16 amino acids. The CDR3 coding sequence is TGTGCCAGCATAACCGGGACCCTAAAACTCACAGATACGCAGTATTTT. Its protein product is CASITGTLKLTDTQYF.

V is TRBV7-3 and J is TRBJ2-3, with D hard to call. This CDR3 spans 13 amino acids. Trimming cost V 4 bases and J 4 bases, with 9 bases left between them. From germline, CDR1 is SGHTA and CDR2 FQGTGA. The CDR3 reads CASSSPSADTQYF. The CDR3 DNA follows: TGTGCCAGCAGCTCCCCCTCAGCAGATACGCAGTATTTT.